What follows is one T cell receptor (beta chain) and its context. The target antigen is unknown. cDNA molecules carried unique molecular identifiers, and template switching added a universal primer site. TCRdb called the 5' RACE reads again in MiXCR, with one record for every CDR3 protein. The sample shows roughly 720,000 distinct CDR3 sequences, approximately 18% of them seen only once. The sample comes from a study of identical twins. Study observations and caveats: Memory repertoires showed no such pattern, whereas abundant cord blood beta clonotypes carried fewer insertions.

The V end lost 5 bases, the J end lost 5 bases, and 15 bases lay between the germline ends. From germline, CDR1 is DFQATT and CDR2 SNEGSKA (reference sequence). The CDR3 extends over 13 amino acids. These records were also assigned to another study, of T cells expressing NK-cell markers. That paper states: The authors derived TCR beta repertoires from sorted CD3+CD56+NKG2C+, CD3+CD56+NKG2C- and CD3+CD56-NKG2C+ T cells.

Sequencing used PBMCs. The source of this sequence is a woman between 18 and 30 years old in good health. The J gene is TRBJ2-5, the V gene TRBV20-1; tentative D call: TRBD1 (6 bases). DNA for the CDR3: TGCAGTGCTCGGGCAGGGGATCGGGAGACCCAGTACTTC. This codes for CSARAGDRETQYF.